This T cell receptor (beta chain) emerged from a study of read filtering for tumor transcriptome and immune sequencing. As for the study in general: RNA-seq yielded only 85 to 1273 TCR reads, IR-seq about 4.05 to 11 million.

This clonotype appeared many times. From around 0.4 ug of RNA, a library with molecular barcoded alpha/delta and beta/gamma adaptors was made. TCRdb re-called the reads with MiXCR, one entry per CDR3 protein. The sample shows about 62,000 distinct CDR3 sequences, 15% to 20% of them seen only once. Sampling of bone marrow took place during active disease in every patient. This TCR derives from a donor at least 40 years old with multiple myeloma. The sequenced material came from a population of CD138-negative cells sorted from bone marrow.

The CDR3 DNA is TGCAGTGCCGAGTGGGGGTACACTGAAGCTTTCTTT. Translated, it gives CSAEWGYTEAFF. This chain connects TRBV20-1 to TRBJ1-1; a possible D gene is TRBD1 (5 bases). Per germline, CDR1 DFQATT and CDR2 SNEGSKA (reference sequence). This CDR3 contains 12 residues. The V gene lost 6 bases and the J gene lost 3 bases, with 11 bases spanning the gap.